The sequence of this T cell receptor beta chain was determined in a study of regulatory T cells in long-lasting Graves disease. The V segment lost 10 bases and the J segment 7 bases; nucleotides outside the gene matches: 6. Germline-derived CDR1 and CDR2 are MNHEY and SMNVEV (reference sequence). The CDR3 totals 13 residues. Both iRepertoire HTBI primers and Arm-PCR of CDR3 regions were used to build the TCR beta libraries. TCRdb analysed the multiplex PCR reads with MiXCR anew, one entry per CDR3 protein. Among about 430,000 distinct CDR3 sequences listed, under 25% were seen once. The time point denotes: persistent/refractory GD, antithyroid drugs over 5 years with positive TRAb. The TCR library was made from RNA extracted from PBMCs.

The sample in question was peripheral blood mononuclear cells (PBMCs), obtained when the disease was refractory, from a patient treated with antithyroid drugs. V usage is TRBV27 and J usage is TRBJ2-1; 11 bases are shared with TRBD2. The TCR sequence derives from a female donor with Graves disease. This CDR3 reads CATGLAGDNEQFF. CDR3 nucleotides: TGTGCCACCGGACTAGCGGGTGATAATGAGCAGTTCTTC.